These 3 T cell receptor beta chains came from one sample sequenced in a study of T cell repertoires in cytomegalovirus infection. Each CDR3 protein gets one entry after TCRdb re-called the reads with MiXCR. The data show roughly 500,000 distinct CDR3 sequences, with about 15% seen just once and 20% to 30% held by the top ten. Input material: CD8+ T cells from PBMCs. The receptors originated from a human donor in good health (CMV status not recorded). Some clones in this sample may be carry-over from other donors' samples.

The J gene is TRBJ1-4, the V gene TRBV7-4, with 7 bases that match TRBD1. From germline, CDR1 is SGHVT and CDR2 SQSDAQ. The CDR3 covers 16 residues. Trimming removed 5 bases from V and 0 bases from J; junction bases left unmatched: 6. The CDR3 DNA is TGTGCCAGCAGCGGCAGGGACAGACCAACTAATGAAAAACTGTTTTTT. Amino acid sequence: CASSGRDRPTNEKLFF.

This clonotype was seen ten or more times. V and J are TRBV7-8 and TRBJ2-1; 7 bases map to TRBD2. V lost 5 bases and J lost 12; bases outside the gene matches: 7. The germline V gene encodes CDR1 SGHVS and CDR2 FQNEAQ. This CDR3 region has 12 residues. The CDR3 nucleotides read TGTGCCAGCAGCCCCAAAACTAGCGCGCAGTTCTTC. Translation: CASSPKTSAQFF.

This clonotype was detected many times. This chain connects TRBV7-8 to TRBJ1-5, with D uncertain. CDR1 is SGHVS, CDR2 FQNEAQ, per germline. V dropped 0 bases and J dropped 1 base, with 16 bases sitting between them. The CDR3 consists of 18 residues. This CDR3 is CASSLATHWTDSNQPQHF. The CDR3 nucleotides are TGTGCCAGCAGCTTAGCGACCCACTGGACTGACAGCAATCAGCCCCAGCATTTT.